One sample yielded the 25 T cell receptor beta chains listed below, sequenced in a study of blood T cells in healthy people across ages. A second PCR, run for roughly 7 to 12 cycles, used a sample-barcoded 5' primer plus a J-beta primer mix. TCRdb used MiXCR to reprocess the 5' RACE reads, holding one entry per CDR3 protein. Of 700,000 to 850,000 distinct CDR3 sequences in the sample, about 48% were seen once. Sequencing was carried out using blood. Receptors were obtained from an elderly man in good health.

The chain uses TRBV28 and TRBJ2-7, with a tentative D call TRBD2 (5 bases). There are 12 residues in the CDR3. Trimming removed 6 bases at V and 3 bases at J, with 9 bases between. The germline V gene encodes CDR1 MDHEN and CDR2 SYDVKM. The CDR3 nucleotides read TGTGCCAGCAGCCTGGAGGACTACGAGCAGTACTTC. Protein sequence: CASSLEDYEQYF.

V and J are TRBV2 and TRBJ1-1; D is unresolved. V lost 2 bases and J lost 0, with 13 bases in between. Looked up from germline, CDR1 is SNHLY and CDR2 is FYNNEI. The CDR3 runs to 16 residues. Written as DNA, the CDR3 is TGTGCCAGCAGTGAAATTCGGGCCCTCATGAACACTGAAGCTTTCTTT. It translates to CASSEIRALMNTEAFF. Full variable domain (missing parts from reference TRBV2 and TRBJ1-1): EPEVTQTPSHQVTQMGQEVILRCVPISNHLYFYWYRQILGQKVEFLVSFYNNEISEKSEIFDDQFSVERPDGSNFTLKIRSTKLEDSAMYFCASSEIRALMNTEAFFGQGTRLTVV.

This clonotype came up a few times. The chain recombines TRBV27 with TRBJ1-2; weak D call: TRBD1 (5 bases). V was clipped by 0 bases and J by 8 bases, with 10 bases between them. Per the germline V gene, CDR1 is MNHEY and CDR2 is SMNVEV (reference sequence). The CDR3 totals 13 residues. The CDR3 nucleotides are TGTGCCAGCAGTTTATCGCAGGGCGCGGGCTACACCTTC. As protein: CASSLSQGAGYTF.

This sequence joins TRBV20-1 and TRBJ2-4, with D maybe TRBD2 (6 bases). The J call may be incorrect, as the DNA end agrees better with TRBJ2-7. Germline CDR1 reads DFQATT; CDR2 reads SNEGSKA (reference sequence). This CDR3 spans 13 amino acids. DNA of the CDR3: TGCAGTGCTAGTAAACTAGCCGGCTACGAGCAGTACTTC. This encodes CSASKLAGYEQYF.

A few counts support this clonotype. V and J are TRBV27 and TRBJ2-3; 8 positions agree with TRBD1. With V trimmed by 5 bases and J by 14 bases, 18 bases remained unmatched. Germline V lookup: CDR1 MNHEY, CDR2 SMNVEV (reference sequence). The CDR3 loop spans 15 amino acids. The DNA for the CDR3 is TGTGCCAGCAGTGCACCAGGGGGCTGGCACAGATACGCGTATTTT. Its protein product is CASSAPGGWHRYAYF.

The J gene is TRBJ2-7, the V gene TRBV3-1, with D possibly being TRBD2 (5 bases). The V end lost 0 bases, the J end lost 0 bases, and 9 bases lay between the germline ends. Germline CDR1 LGHDT, CDR2 YNNKEL (reference sequence). The CDR3 runs 15 residues. The CDR3 here is CASSQEDSSSYEQYF. Here the CDR3 DNA reads TGTGCCAGCAGCCAAGAGGACTCGAGCTCCTACGAGCAGTACTTC.

This clonotype turned up a few times. This rearrangement joins TRBV6-6 to TRBJ1-1, with D unclear. The V gene lost 7 bases and the J gene lost 4 bases, with 16 bases spanning the gap. Germline CDR1 is MNHNY and CDR2 is SVGAGI (reference sequence). CDR3 size: 14 residues. CDR3 amino acids: CASIQGFLGTEAFF. CDR3 in DNA: TGTGCCAGCATACAAGGGTTTTTGGGCACTGAAGCTTTCTTT.

The V and J genes are TRBV6-1 and TRBJ2-1, with D perhaps matching TRBD1 (6 bases). The ends were cut back, 8 bases at V and 10 bases at J, with 24 bases in the middle. CDR3 length: 15 amino acids. Germline values: CDR1 MNHNS, CDR2 SASEGT. The CDR3 spells CASGNRDGRWVEQFF. DNA of the CDR3: TGTGCCAGCGGAAACAGGGACGGCCGGTGGGTAGAGCAGTTCTTC.

This sequence joins TRBV25-1 and TRBJ2-7; D is unresolved. This CDR3 spans 14 amino acids. Trimming left V 4 bases short and J 2 bases short, with 12 bases between. Germline CDR1 and CDR2: MGHDK and SYGVNS. This chain's CDR3 is CASSAPTLPYEQYF. CDR3 DNA: TGTGCCAGCAGTGCCCCGACTCTACCCTACGAGCAGTACTTC.

The V call is TRBV7-2, the J call TRBJ2-4; D possibly uses TRBD1 or TRBD2 (5 bases each). Germline V gene data show CDR1 as SGHTA and CDR2 as FQGNSA. The CDR3 has 15 residues. V was pared by 5 bases and J by 7 bases, with 18 bases between. The DNA of the CDR3 is TGTGCCAGCAGCCGAAGGACGGACTGGGGGAACATTCAGTACTTC. The encoded protein is CASSRRTDWGNIQYF.

This clonotype was seen once. The rearrangement joins TRBV20-1 to TRBJ1-6; D is undetermined. Germline V gene data show CDR1 as DFQATT and CDR2 as SNEGSKA (reference sequence). The CDR3 length is 13 residues. Trimming shortened V by 3 bases and J by 5 bases, and 8 bases separated the two germline ends. The CDR3 protein is CSASGQNNSPLHF. The CDR3 nucleotides read TGCAGTGCTAGTGGGCAGAATAATTCACCCCTCCACTTT.

V is TRBV13 and J is TRBJ1-2, with a tentative D call TRBD1 (5 bases). This CDR3 region has 14 residues. Germline CDR1 and CDR2: PRHDT and FYEKMQ (reference sequence). Trimming removed 3 bases at V and 8 bases at J, with 16 bases between. The CDR3 protein is CASSLGSQGAGYTF. In DNA, the CDR3 is TGTGCCAGCAGCTTGGGGTCGCAGGGAGCGGGCTACACCTTC.

The chain combines TRBV20-1 with TRBJ2-7, with D perhaps being TRBD1 or TRBD2 (5 bases each). Germline-derived CDR1 and CDR2 are DFQATT and SNEGSKA (reference sequence). V gave up 4 bases and J gave up 0 bases, with 19 bases separating them. The CDR3 contains 16 residues. CDR3 protein: CSATRGALGVSYEQYF. In nucleotides, the CDR3 is TGCAGTGCTACCCGGGGTGCGTTAGGGGTCTCCTACGAGCAGTACTTC.

The CDR3 DNA reads TGCGCCAGCAGCCCGGCCAACTCCTTCACCGGGGAGCTGTTTTTT. It translates to CASSPANSFTGELFF. V and J are TRBV5-1 and TRBJ2-2; D is uncertain. The CDR3 consists of 15 residues. Germline-derived CDR1 and CDR2 are SGHRS and YFSETQ. V was clipped by 4 bases and J by 4 bases, with 14 bases between them.

Of note for this clonotype: Germline is not matched at one junction end, which may reflect a read error. This rearrangement joins TRBV20-1 to TRBJ2-3; D uncertain. The CDR3 is 13 residues long. CDR1 is DFQATT, CDR2 SNEGSKA, per germline (reference sequence). The CDR3 sequence is CGVRADPTNTQYF. As DNA, the CDR3 is TGCGGAGTCCGCGCGGACCCCACAAATACGCAGTATTTT.

This clonotype was found a few times. The chain joins TRBV7-2 to TRBJ1-4; D not resolved. V was cut by 2 bases and J by 12 bases, with 13 bases left in between. Germline CDR1 and CDR2: SGHTA and FQGNSA. This CDR3 is built from 13 residues. CDR3 nucleotide sequence: TGTGCCAGCAGCTTAAAGAGGGCTCACCAACTGTTTTTT. Its protein is CASSLKRAHQLFF.

This clonotype was detected only once. V gene TRBV20-1 combines with J gene TRBJ2-1, with unresolved D. From germline, CDR1 is DFQATT and CDR2 SNEGSKA (reference sequence). Trimming left V 1 base short and J 5 bases short, with 15 bases between. The CDR3 length is 15 residues. CDR3 nucleotides: TGCAGTGCTAGAGTTGGGGTTCGTGGGGACAATGAGCAGTTCTTC. Translation gives CSARVGVRGDNEQFF.

This chain uses TRBV9 with TRBJ1-2; 7 bases are shared with TRBD1. This CDR3 contains 12 residues. Germline V lookup: CDR1 SGDLS, CDR2 YYNGEE. V was clipped by 7 bases and J by 6 bases; unmatched bases: 6. This CDR3 is CASHDRVHGYTF. CDR3 bases: TGTGCCAGCCATGACAGGGTGCATGGCTACACCTTC.

CDR3 sequence reads: CSAKGSAGTTYNEQYF. The CDR3 DNA follows: TGCAGTGCTAAGGGTTCAGCGGGAACAACCTACAATGAGCAGTACTTC. The chain has TRBV20-1 and TRBJ2-1; 7 nucleotides match TRBD2. The J call may not be correct, given that the DNA end is closer to TRBJ2-7. The CDR3 spans 16 residues. Germline CDR1 is DFQATT and CDR2 is SNEGSKA (reference sequence).

This clonotype was observed a single time. The chain carries TRBV2 and TRBJ2-1; D possibly matches TRBD1 or TRBD2 (6 bases each). The V end lost 9 bases, the J end lost 1 base, and 10 bases lay between the germline ends. Germline CDR1 is SNHLY and CDR2 is FYNNEI. CDR3 length equals 13 residues. The CDR3 is CARGGGSYNEQFF. For the CDR3, the DNA is TGTGCCAGAGGAGGGGGGTCCTACAATGAGCAGTTCTTC.

J is TRBJ2-7 and V is TRBV3-1; 8 bases line up with TRBD1. The J segment lost 5 bases and the V segment lost 2 bases, leaving 2 bases of the junction unmatched. The CDR3 is 13 residues long. Per the germline V gene, CDR1 is LGHDT and CDR2 is YNNKEL (reference sequence). CDR3 amino acids: CASSQPGGHEQYF. CDR3 DNA: TGTGCCAGCAGCCAACCAGGGGGCCACGAGCAGTACTTC.

The chain recombines TRBV12-3 or TRBV12-4 with TRBJ2-7, with 9 bases identical to TRBD2. Trimming cost V 5 bases and J 7 bases; bases outside gene matches: 24. This CDR3 contains 19 residues. CDR3 region: CASSTTFRTSAIYYNEQYF. The CDR3 DNA follows: TGTGCCAGCAGTACGACATTCCGGACTAGCGCCATTTACTACAATGAGCAGTACTTC.

In DNA form, the CDR3 reads TGTGCCAGCAGCCAAGATAGAGCAGCCTACTCCTACGAGCAGTACTTC. Protein sequence: CASSQDRAAYSYEQYF. V gene TRBV3-1 combines with J gene TRBJ2-7; D remains ambiguous. CDR3 length: 16 amino acids. Deletions cut 0 bases from V and 0 bases from J, with 12 bases between. The germline V gene encodes CDR1 LGHDT and CDR2 YNNKEL (reference sequence).

This clonotype showed up just a few times. The rearrangement joins TRBV7-2 to TRBJ2-5; D unresolved. Germline V gene sequence: CDR1 SGHTA, CDR2 FQGNSA. The length of the CDR3 is 14 residues. The V end was cut by 0 bases, the J end by 5 bases, with 10 bases between. The CDR3 loop is CASSLAMSWETQYF. The CDR3 DNA is TGTGCCAGCAGCTTAGCAATGTCCTGGGAGACCCAGTACTTC.

This chain uses TRBV6-2 or TRBV6-3 with TRBJ1-2; D is possibly TRBD1 (5 bases). There are 11 residues in the CDR3. Between the trimmed V and J ends, which lost 0 bases and 12 bases, there was a span of 8 bases. CDR1 is MNHEY, CDR2 SVGEGT, per germline. The CDR3 region is CASSYSWGHTF. The CDR3 bases are TGTGCCAGCAGTTACTCTTGGGGCCACACCTTC.